These 30 T cell receptor beta chains originate from one sample sequenced in a study of OX40 agonist ivuxolimab in advanced cancers. TCRdb's copy holds only in-frame clones and misses some; the assay was immunoSEQ multiplex PCR. The repertoire holds 40,000 to 55,000 clones, with about 86% as singletons. Sequencing was performed on CD4+ or CD8+ T cells sorted from blood, taken in a trial of the OX40 agonist ivuxolimab. Receptors were obtained from an adult with an advanced solid tumor such as melanoma, head and neck, liver or kidney cancer.

V gene TRBV5-1 combines with J gene TRBJ2-7, with D unresolved. The CDR3 has 13 residues. Germline-derived CDR1 and CDR2 are SGHRS and YFSETQ. Trimming removed 2 bases at V and 6 bases at J, with 12 bases between. The CDR3 loop is CASSLLGLGEQYF. The CDR3 DNA is TGCGCCAGCAGCTTATTAGGGTTGGGCGAGCAGTACTTC.

J is TRBJ1-3 and V is TRBV2; no definite D call. From germline, CDR1 is SNHLY and CDR2 FYNNEI. V was trimmed by 1 base and J by 5 bases, leaving 3 bases between them. This CDR3 comprises 12 residues. The CDR3 spells CASSEGRNTIYF. CDR3 DNA: TGTGCCAGCAGTGAAGGCAGAAACACCATATATTTT.

V usage is TRBV11-2 and J usage is TRBJ1-1; D is undetermined. The CDR3 is 17 amino acids. Germline loops: CDR1 SGHAT, CDR2 FQNNGV. V lost 0 bases to trimming and J lost 0 bases, with 14 bases between them. CDR3 coding DNA: TGTGCCAGCAGCTTAGAGGTTCTGCAAACCGTGAACACTGAAGCTTTCTTT. It codes for CASSLEVLQTVNTEAFF.

V is TRBV28 and J is TRBJ2-7, with D possibly matching TRBD2 (6 bases). Germline loops: CDR1 MDHEN, CDR2 SYDVKM. This CDR3 spans 13 amino acids. Between the trimmed V and J ends, which lost 10 bases and 3 bases, there was a span of 16 bases. The CDR3 DNA is TGTGCCACCTTCGTCCAGGGAGGCTACGAGCAGTACTTC. It translates to CATFVQGGYEQYF.

The rearrangement links TRBV19 to TRBJ1-2; 8 positions agree with TRBD1. J was trimmed by 1 base and V by 5 bases; bases with no gene match: 9. This CDR3 spans 16 amino acids. CDR1 is LNHDA, CDR2 SQIVND, per germline (reference sequence). The CDR3 DNA is TGTGCCAGTAGTGACCCCGGACAGGGCGTTAACTATGGCTACACCTTC. Translating it yields CASSDPGQGVNYGYTF.

The chain recombines TRBV19 with TRBJ1-4; D unclear. The CDR3 loop spans 17 amino acids. Germline CDR1 and CDR2: LNHDA and SQIVND (reference sequence). V dropped 8 bases and J dropped 4 bases, with 23 bases sitting between them. Written as DNA, the CDR3 is TGTGCCAGTTCTCTGCTAGGAGGAGGGTTGGTTAATGAAAAACTGTTTTTT. It encodes CASSLLGGGLVNEKLFF.

The chain joins TRBV2 to TRBJ2-7, with 7 bases matching TRBD1. The germline V gene has CDR1 SNHLY and CDR2 FYNNEI. The trim removed 8 bases at V and 0 bases at J, leaving 4 bases unmatched. The CDR3 loop spans 13 amino acids. The DNA of the CDR3 is TGTGCCAGCGGCAGGGACAGCTCCTACGAGCAGTACTTC. This gives the protein CASGRDSSYEQYF.

The chain employs TRBV30 and TRBJ1-6; D unresolved. There are 14 residues in the CDR3. Germline-derived CDR1 and CDR2 are GTSNPN and SVGIG (reference sequence). V was shortened by 0 bases and J by 10 bases, with 13 bases between the two germline ends. CDR3 region: CAWSVLIALSPLHF. As DNA, the CDR3 is TGTGCCTGGAGTGTACTAATTGCCTTATCACCCCTCCACTTT.

The V and J genes are TRBV30 and TRBJ1-6; D uncertain. CDR1 is GTSNPN, CDR2 SVGIG, per germline (reference sequence). The CDR3 consists of 15 residues. Trimming pared 0 bases from V and 10 bases from J, leaving 16 bases between. The CDR3 protein is CAWSVQLGSDSPLHF. CDR3 nucleotide sequence: TGTGCCTGGAGTGTACAACTGGGATCGGACTCACCCCTCCACTTT.

The rearrangement uses TRBV12-5 and TRBJ1-1; 7 nucleotides line up with TRBD1. Germline V gene lookup returns CDR1 LGHNT and CDR2 FRNRAP. With V trimmed by 2 bases and J by 2 bases, 8 bases remained unmatched. The CDR3 has 16 amino acids. CDR3 sequence reads: CASGLIPGTANTEAFF. The CDR3, as DNA: TGTGCTAGTGGTTTGATCCCAGGGACAGCTAACACTGAAGCTTTCTTT.

This rearrangement joins TRBV9 to TRBJ2-3, with a possible D match to TRBD1 (6 bases). Germline CDR1 and CDR2: SGDLS and YYNGEE. Deletions cut 0 bases from V and 0 bases from J, with 8 bases between. This CDR3 comprises 15 residues. The CDR3 DNA sequence: TGTGCCAGCAGCGTAGTGGGGGCTAGCACAGATACGCAGTATTTT. Its protein is CASSVVGASTDTQYF.

The chain carries TRBV7-9 and TRBJ1-2; unclear D gene. Germline values: CDR1 SEHNR, CDR2 FQNEAQ (reference sequence). Trimming shortened V by 4 bases and J by 6 bases, and 15 bases separated the two germline ends. CDR3 length: 14 residues. The CDR3 region has the DNA TGTGCCAGCAGCTGGAGCGGAAACTTTGATGGCTACACCTTC. Its translation: CASSWSGNFDGYTF.

The gene calls are TRBV19 and TRBJ1-2, with 7 bases identical to TRBD1. The CDR3 runs to 15 residues. The junction had 12 bases not matched to a gene; V was cut back by 8 bases and J by 3 bases. The germline CDR1 and CDR2 sequences are LNHDA and SQIVND (reference sequence). The CDR3 DNA reads TGTGCCAGTGGAAAACAGGGGTCCGCGGACTATGGCTACACCTTC. Amino acid sequence: CASGKQGSADYGYTF.

V gene TRBV14 combines with J gene TRBJ1-1; no definite D call. Per the germline V gene, CDR1 is SGHDN and CDR2 is FVKESK. Deletions cut 3 bases from V and 1 base from J, with 15 bases between. The CDR3 sequence is 16 residues long. CDR3 DNA: TGTGCCAGCAGCCATGGATTGACACGGACGAACACTGAAGCTTTCTTT. Translating gives CASSHGLTRTNTEAFF.

V is TRBV9 and J is TRBJ1-1; D perhaps matches TRBD1 (6 bases). V lost 0 bases and J 3 bases, leaving 15 bases between the germline ends. Germline CDR1 reads SGDLS; CDR2 reads YYNGEE. The CDR3 is made up of 16 amino acids. The CDR3 here is CASSVGRVEGDTEAFF. DNA of the CDR3: TGTGCCAGCAGCGTAGGGAGGGTGGAGGGGGACACTGAAGCTTTCTTT.

The CDR3 sequence: CASSPPTGMDEQFF. The CDR3 region has the DNA TGCGCCAGCAGCCCCCCGACAGGGATGGATGAGCAGTTCTTC. The chain couples TRBV5-1 to TRBJ2-1, with 7 positions matching TRBD1. The V gene end was trimmed by 4 bases and the J gene end by 8 bases; junction bases not matched to a gene: 9. The CDR3 has 14 amino acids. Germline lookup yields CDR1 SGHRS and CDR2 YFSETQ.

This sequence joins TRBV2 and TRBJ2-5; D is uncertain. The V end was cut by 4 bases, the J end by 9 bases, with 15 bases between. The CDR3 length is 13 residues. Germline assignment: CDR1 SNHLY and CDR2 FYNNEI. CDR3 residues: CASSVSGATSQYF. The CDR3 nucleotides read TGTGCCAGCAGTGTGTCTGGTGCTACGTCCCAGTACTTC.

The V call is TRBV19, the J call TRBJ1-1, with D perhaps TRBD1 (5 bases). Germline CDR1 is LNHDA and CDR2 is SQIVND (reference sequence). This CDR3 comprises 14 residues. Trimming shortened V by 5 bases and J by 7 bases, and 17 bases separated the two germline ends. This CDR3 reads CASSGDRRSIEAFF. CDR3 nucleotides: TGTGCCAGTAGTGGTGACAGAAGATCGATTGAAGCTTTCTTT.

The V and J genes are TRBV19 and TRBJ2-5, with D possibly called TRBD1 or TRBD2 (6 bases each). Between the trimmed V and J ends, which lost 0 bases and 4 bases, there was a span of 15 bases. The germline CDR1 and CDR2 sequences are LNHDA and SQIVND (reference sequence). CDR3 length equals 16 residues. The CDR3 reads CASSIEPMGGIETQYF. In DNA, the CDR3 is TGTGCCAGTAGTATAGAACCGATGGGGGGCATAGAGACCCAGTACTTC. The complete variable domain, with remaining parts taken from reference TRBV19 and TRBJ2-5, reads DGGITQSPKYLFRKEGQNVTLSCEQNLNHDAMYWYRQDPGQGLRLIYYSQIVNDFQKGDIAEGYSVSREKKESFPLTVTSAQKNPTAFYLCASSIEPMGGIETQYFGPGTRLLVL.

This clone was counted between two and nine times. CDR3 sequence (DNA): TGTGCCAGCAGCCAAGACAGATGGGGCATTTATGGCTACACCTTC. It codes for CASSQDRWGIYGYTF. This rearrangement joins TRBV14 to TRBJ1-2; tentatively, D is TRBD1 (5 bases). V shed 0 bases and J shed 5 bases, with 13 bases lying between them. Germline CDR1 reads SGHDN; CDR2 reads FVKESK. The CDR3 extends over 15 amino acids.

The rearrangement joins TRBV6-1 to TRBJ1-2; D is possibly TRBD1 (6 bases). Germline loops: CDR1 MNHNS, CDR2 SASEGT. There are 15 residues in the CDR3. V lost 2 bases to trimming and J lost 4 bases, with 14 bases between them. The CDR3 DNA reads as TGTGCCAGCAGTGAAAGTTCAGGACAGACCTATGGCTACACCTTC. It encodes CASSESSGQTYGYTF.

This clone was picked up one time. The chain uses TRBV10-3 and TRBJ2-1; D may be TRBD2 (7 bases). Trimming pared 5 bases from V and 2 bases from J, leaving 13 bases between. CDR1 and CDR2 from the germline V gene are ENHRY and SYGVKD. CDR3 length: 15 amino acids. The CDR3 sequence: CAISKGGETYNEQFF. CDR3 DNA sequence: TGTGCCATCAGTAAGGGGGGGGAGACCTACAATGAGCAGTTCTTC.

The chain recombines TRBV11-2 with TRBJ2-7, with D unclear. CDR3 length: 17 amino acids. The V gene lost 1 base and the J gene lost 6 bases, with 22 bases spanning the gap. The V gene's germline CDR1 is SGHAT and CDR2 FQNNGV. The DNA of the CDR3 is TGTGCCAGCAGCTTAGCCGTCCAGCTAGGAATAAGGCTCGAGCAGTACTTC. Protein product: CASSLAVQLGIRLEQYF.

The J gene is TRBJ2-5, the V gene TRBV4-1; 8 nucleotides agree with TRBD1. V dropped 5 bases and J dropped 2; count of bases not matched to a gene: 22. The germline gives CDR1 MGHRA, CDR2 YSYEKL. CDR3 length: 20 amino acids. The CDR3 DNA reads TGCGCCAGCAGCACACACATCCTCGGGCAGGGGGCGCGAGCACAAGAGACCCAGTACTTC. It is translated as CASSTHILGQGARAQETQYF.

V and J are TRBV5-1 and TRBJ2-7, with D hard to call. The CDR3 length is 15 residues. The germline gives CDR1 SGHRS, CDR2 YFSETQ. Trimming pared 3 bases from V and 2 bases from J, leaving 15 bases between. The DNA for the CDR3 is TGCGCCAGCAGCTCTAACACGGCCTACACCTACGAGCAGTACTTC. Protein: CASSSNTAYTYEQYF.

The chain employs TRBV29-1 and TRBJ2-7; TRBD1 is a possible D gene (5 bases). V was pared by 0 bases and J by 3 bases, with 12 bases between. In germline, CDR1 is SQVTM, CDR2 ANQGSEA. The CDR3 sequence is 14 residues long. The CDR3 bases are TGCAGCGTTGAAGAGGGAAGGGGTCTCTACGAGCAGTACTTC. Residues: CSVEEGRGLYEQYF.

This chain uses TRBV25-1 with TRBJ1-1; D perhaps matches TRBD1 (6 bases). The germline V and J ends were trimmed by 0 bases and 8 bases, with 10 bases remaining between them. CDR3 length: 13 amino acids. Germline CDR1 MGHDK, CDR2 SYGVNS. CDR3 sequence: CASSEYQGTEAFF. CDR3 DNA: TGTGCCAGCAGTGAATATCAGGGGACCGAAGCTTTCTTT.

Only one count was recorded for this clone. This sample includes further DNA sequences coding for the same CDR3. CDR3 bases: TGCGCCAGCAGCTTGGACAGGGTCAATTCACCCCTCCACTTT. This translates into CASSLDRVNSPLHF. The chain uses TRBV5-1 and TRBJ1-6; tentative D call: TRBD1 (6 bases). Germline CDR1 and CDR2: SGHRS and YFSETQ. V was cut by 0 bases and J by 7 bases, with 8 bases left in between. The CDR3 is made up of 14 amino acids.

The rearrangement uses TRBV6-6 and TRBJ2-3; TRBD1 matches at 8 bases. V trimming: 10 bases; J trimming: 3 bases; junction bases outside the gene matches: 9. Germline V lookup: CDR1 MNHNY, CDR2 SVGAGI (reference sequence). CDR3 length: 14 amino acids. In nucleotides, the CDR3 is TGTGCCACCAGGGGGCTGGCCGGGACAGATACGCAGTATTTT. It yields the protein CATRGLAGTDTQYF.

In nucleotides, the CDR3 is TGTGCCAGCAGCCTGGAGCGTCTAGGGAACACTGAAGCTTTCTTT. This codes for CASSLERLGNTEAFF. V usage is TRBV6-1 and J usage is TRBJ1-1, with D uncertain. Germline-derived CDR1 and CDR2 are MNHNS and SASEGT. The V and J ends lost 6 bases and 1 base respectively, with 15 bases between them. This CDR3 region has 15 residues.